The 5 T cell receptor beta chains reported below all come from one sample, sequenced in a study of human T cells and chemical hapten exposure. Time point specified: pre-sensitization, week 0. Treatment given: therapeutic diphenylcyclopropenone sensitization with weekly scalp DPC. TCRdb re-derived calls from the RACE reads in MiXCR, one entry per CDR3 protein. The table records 95,000 to 100,000 distinct CDR3 sequences, approximately 10% of them present only once. The sequenced sample was whole blood, obtained in connection with sensitization to the hapten diphenylcyclopropenone (DPC). These receptors came from a woman in her sixties or seventies with alopecia areata. Some clones in this sample may be carry-over from other donors' samples.

This clonotype was picked up a small number of times. This sequence joins TRBV7-2 and TRBJ2-5; D remains ambiguous. Germline CDR1 is SGHTA and CDR2 is FQGNSA. This CDR3 spans 14 amino acids. V was cut by 1 base and J by 7 bases, with 13 bases left in between. This CDR3 reads CASSLGARRGTQYF. CDR3 DNA sequence: TGTGCCAGCAGCTTAGGGGCCAGGCGAGGGACCCAGTACTTC. Together with reference TRBV7-2 and TRBJ2-5, the CDR3 gives the full variable domain: GAGVSQSPSNKVTEKGKDVELRCDPISGHTALYWYRQSLGQGLEFLIYFQGNSAPDKSGLPSDRFSAERTGGSVSTLTIQRTQQEDSAVYLCASSLGARRGTQYFGPGTRLLVL.

In this sample, this clonotype turned up a few times. This chain connects TRBV3-1 to TRBJ1-1; TRBD1 matches 8 bases. The germline V gene encodes CDR1 LGHDT and CDR2 YNNKEL (reference sequence). With V trimmed by 0 bases and J by 5 bases, 11 bases remained unmatched. CDR3 length: 17 residues. CDR3 amino acids: CASSQDPRQGSMTEAFF. CDR3 coding DNA: TGTGCCAGCAGCCAAGATCCAAGACAGGGGAGCATGACTGAAGCTTTCTTT. Full variable domain (rest looked up from reference TRBV3-1 and TRBJ1-1): DTAVSQTPKYLVTQMGNDKSIKCEQNLGHDTMYWYKQDSKKFLKIMFSYNNKELIINETVPNRFSPKSPDKAHLNLHINSLELGDSAVYFCASSQDPRQGSMTEAFFGQGTRLTVV.

Ten or more counts support this clonotype. CDR3 amino acids: CSVHQGEQFF. In DNA, the CDR3 is TGCAGTGTTCACCAGGGGGAGCAGTTCTTC. This chain uses TRBV20-1 with TRBJ2-1; the D gene is possibly TRBD1 (6 bases). The CDR3 spans 10 residues. The germline V gene has CDR1 DFQATT and CDR2 SNEGSKA (reference sequence). V lost 7 bases and J 10 bases, leaving 11 bases between the germline ends.

This clonotype was counted ten times or more. The chain is built from TRBV6-5 and TRBJ2-2; D might be TRBD1 or TRBD2, each matching 6 bases. The CDR3 length is 17 residues. Germline CDR1 and CDR2: MNHEY and SVGAGI. Trimming removed 2 bases from V and 1 base from J, with 14 bases in between. CDR3 in amino acids: CASSYDEGGVNTGELFF. Here the CDR3 DNA reads TGTGCCAGCAGTTACGATGAGGGGGGCGTGAACACCGGGGAGCTGTTTTTT.

This clonotype appeared many times. One end of the junction varies from germline; a read error may be responsible. The chain links TRBV5-5 to TRBJ2-5; 9 bases align to TRBD1. The CDR3 runs to 16 residues. Germline lookup yields CDR1 SGHKS and CDR2 YYEKEE (reference sequence). The CDR3 nucleotides are TGTGCCAGCAGGAGGGCCGGGGACAGGGTGCACCGACCCCCTTTTTTC. Residues: CASRRAGDRVHRPPFF.